The 23 T cell receptor beta chains below were found in one sample sequenced in a study of T cell responses to AZD1222 COVID-19 vaccine. The repertoire was sequenced with immunoSEQ multiplex PCR; TCRdb's copy has only in-frame clones and lacks some. The data show 79,000 or so clones, roughly nine tenths seen once. This specimen was peripheral blood, taken 28 days after the second AZD1222 dose. These receptors all come from an adult who received the AZD1222 COVID-19 vaccine.

This clone appeared a few times. The rearrangement uses TRBV12-1 and TRBJ1-5; the table gives TRBD1 as D, unverified against the DNA. TRBV12-1 is tagged as a pseudogene. The CDR3 runs 15 residues. The CDR3 sequence is CASTDRKNSNQPQHF. The CDR3 bases are TGTGCCAGCACGGACAGGAAAAATAGCAATCAGCCCCAGCATTTT.

This clone was detected only a few times. The chain couples TRBV29-1 to TRBJ2-7; D uncertain. The V end lost 4 bases, the J end lost 7 bases, and 11 bases lay between the germline ends. CDR1 SQVTM and CDR2 ANQGSEA come from the germline V gene. This CDR3 has 11 residues. As DNA, the CDR3 is TGCAGCGTTGTTGTAGTCTTGGAGCAGTACTTC. Protein sequence: CSVVVVLEQYF.

The chain combines TRBV6-2 or TRBV6-3 with TRBJ1-6; D remains ambiguous. Trimming stripped 4 bases from V and 0 bases from J, with 10 bases between. CDR1 is MNHEY and CDR2 is SVGEGT in the germline V gene. The CDR3 sequence is 16 residues long. The CDR3, as DNA: TGTGCCAGCAGTTTTCTTGTCAGCTCCTATAATTCACCCCTCCACTTT. Encoded protein: CASSFLVSSYNSPLHF.

The chain is built from TRBV6-5 and TRBJ1-5; D remains ambiguous. The CDR3 runs to 13 residues. V lost 0 bases and J 4 bases, leaving 4 bases between the germline ends. Germline lookup yields CDR1 MNHEY and CDR2 SVGAGI. DNA for the CDR3: TGTGCCAGCAGTTACTCATTGAATCAGCCCCAGCATTTT. Its protein is CASSYSLNQPQHF.

This clone was observed a single time. The CDR3 DNA reads TGTGCCTGGAGTCTAGGGTCTAGCACTGAAGCTTTCTTT. It yields the protein CAWSLGSSTEAFF. The rearrangement links TRBV30 to TRBJ1-1; D is unclear. This CDR3 has 13 residues. Germline V gene sequence: CDR1 GTSNPN, CDR2 SVGIG (reference sequence). V gave up 2 bases and J gave up 4 bases, with 11 bases separating them.

CDR3 coding DNA: TGTGCCAGCAGCCAAGGGATAGCCAAAAACATTCAGTACTTC. This translates into CASSQGIAKNIQYF. The chain couples TRBV3-1 (or the pseudogene TRBV3-2) to TRBJ2-4; D is unresolved. Trimming removed 1 base from V and 0 bases from J, with 4 bases in between. Germline V gene data show CDR1 as LGHDT and CDR2 as YNNKEL (reference sequence). The CDR3 contains 14 residues.

The rearrangement joins TRBV15 to TRBJ1-4, with 8 nucleotides matching TRBD1. This CDR3 has 19 residues. Unmatched junction bases numbered 12, after V lost 1 base and J lost 2 bases. Germline CDR1 and CDR2: LNHNV and YYDKDF (reference sequence). CDR3: CATSRGGQGGRLTNEKLFF. The CDR3 region has the DNA TGTGCCACCAGCAGAGGAGGACAGGGAGGAAGGCTGACTAATGAAAAACTGTTTTTT.

The chain joins TRBV5-1 to TRBJ1-1, with 10 bases lining up with TRBD1. The CDR3 length is 14 residues. Trimming removed 4 bases from V and 5 bases from J; junction bases left unmatched: 5. In germline, CDR1 is SGHRS, CDR2 YFSETQ. The CDR3 nucleotides read TGCGCCAGCAGCCGGGACAGGGGAGGAACTGAAGCTTTCTTT. Translated: CASSRDRGGTEAFF.

With regard to this clone: The junction differs from germline at one of its ends, possibly a read error. The V and J genes are TRBV6-5 and TRBJ1-5; no definite D call. The CDR3 covers 13 residues. Per germline, CDR1 MNHEY and CDR2 SVGAGI. In DNA form, the CDR3 reads TGTGCCAGCAGTTACCGGGAGAATCAACCCCAGCATTTT. It codes for CASSYRENQPQHF.

This clone was recorded once. The chain joins TRBV5-5 to TRBJ1-1; TRBD1 matches 9 bases. The length of the CDR3 is 14 residues. Germline CDR1 is SGHKS and CDR2 is YYEKEE (reference sequence). V dropped 4 bases and J dropped 1; count of bases not matched to a gene: 2. CDR3 sequence reads: CASSGGQGNTEAFF. CDR3 sequence (DNA): TGTGCCAGCAGCGGGGGACAGGGGAACACTGAAGCTTTCTTT. The variable domain in full, completed from reference TRBV5-5 and TRBJ1-1, reads DAGVTQSPTHLIKTRGQQVTLRCSPISGHKSVSWYQQVLGQGPQFIFQYYEKEERGRGNFPDRFSARQFPNYSSELNVNALLLGDSALYLCASSGGQGNTEAFFGQGTRLTVV.

The chain combines TRBV6-5 with TRBJ2-7; 9 positions match TRBD1. The trim removed 10 bases at V and 6 bases at J, leaving 10 bases unmatched. Germline V gene lookup returns CDR1 MNHEY and CDR2 SVGAGI. The CDR3 spans 13 residues. CDR3 residues: CATKGTGYREQYV. In DNA, the CDR3 is TGTGCCACCAAGGGGACAGGGTACCGCGAGCAGTACGTC.

V usage is TRBV6-5 and J usage is TRBJ2-3; tentatively, D is TRBD2 (5 bases). CDR1 is MNHEY, CDR2 SVGAGI, per germline. The V and J ends lost 6 bases and 6 bases respectively, with 10 bases between them. The CDR3 spans 12 residues. DNA of the CDR3: TGTGCCAGCAGCCCACTAGTGGATACGCAGTATTTT. As protein: CASSPLVDTQYF.

The rearrangement links TRBV7-9 to TRBJ1-3; D is ambiguous. V was clipped by 6 bases and J by 8 bases, with 11 bases between them. The germline gives CDR1 SEHNR, CDR2 FQNEAQ (reference sequence). This CDR3 has 12 amino acids. The DNA of the CDR3 is TGTGCCAGCAGTTCAAACGGGTACACCATATATTTT. Translation gives CASSSNGYTIYF.

The V gene is TRBV19, the J gene TRBJ2-2, with 14 bases matching TRBD2. J lost 6 bases, V lost 5 bases, and 8 bases had no gene match. Germline-derived CDR1 and CDR2 are LNHDA and SQIVND (reference sequence). The CDR3 consists of 17 residues. CDR3 bases: TGTGCCAGTAGTCCACAAAGGACTAGCGGGGGGTCCGGGGAGCTGTTTTTT. This gives the protein CASSPQRTSGGSGELFF. Together with reference TRBV19 and TRBJ2-2, the CDR3 gives the full variable domain: DGGITQSPKYLFRKEGQNVTLSCEQNLNHDAMYWYRQDPGQGLRLIYYSQIVNDFQKGDIAEGYSVSREKKESFPLTVTSAQKNPTAFYLCASSPQRTSGGSGELFFGEGSRLTVL.

Here the CDR3 DNA reads TGTGCCTTAGGAACTAGCGGAAACACAGATACGCAGTATTTT. It translates to CALGTSGNTDTQYF. V gene TRBV7-2 combines with J gene TRBJ2-3; TRBD2 matches at 8 bases. Germline loops: CDR1 SGHTA, CDR2 FQGNSA. The CDR3 sequence is 14 residues long. The ends lost 11 bases at V and 2 bases at J; junction bases unmatched: 9.

This clone was seen only once. The V call is TRBV3-1 (or the pseudogene TRBV3-2), the J call TRBJ1-2; unclear D gene. The ends were cut back, 0 bases at V and 4 bases at J, with 9 bases in the middle. The CDR3 loop spans 14 amino acids. CDR1 is LGHDT and CDR2 is YNNKEL in the germline V gene (reference sequence). CDR3 nucleotides: TGTGCCAGCAGCCAAGACTTGGATCTCTATGGCTACACCTTC. Protein: CASSQDLDLYGYTF.

This chain uses TRBV10-3 with TRBJ2-1; tentatively, D is TRBD2 (5 bases). Trimming stripped 3 bases from V and 9 bases from J, with 6 bases between. Germline lookup yields CDR1 ENHRY and CDR2 SYGVKD. CDR3 size: 11 residues. CDR3 nucleotides: TGTGCCATCAGTGAAGAGGGTGAGCAGTTCTTC. Amino acids: CAISEEGEQFF.

The chain is built from TRBV27 and TRBJ1-6; D gene unclear. The CDR3 has 14 amino acids. Germline-derived CDR1 and CDR2 are MNHEY and SMNVEV (reference sequence). Trimming removed 7 bases at V and 0 bases at J, with 7 bases between. The CDR3 protein is CASKIPSYNSPLHF. CDR3 coding DNA: TGTGCCAGCAAAATCCCCTCCTATAATTCACCCCTCCACTTT.

This clone appeared a single time. This chain connects TRBV7-2 to TRBJ2-1; tentatively, D is TRBD2 (6 bases). CDR3 length: 14 amino acids. Trimming cost V 4 bases and J 9 bases, with 16 bases left between them. CDR1 and CDR2 from the germline V gene are SGHTA and FQGNSA. The CDR3 DNA sequence: TGTGCCAGCAGCTACCGGGACTCCGGACGTGAGCAGTTCTTC. Translated, it gives CASSYRDSGREQFF.

The CDR3 here is CASTPGQMNTEAFF. CDR3 DNA: TGTGCCAGCACTCCGGGACAGATGAACACTGAAGCTTTCTTT. The gene calls are TRBV19 and TRBJ1-1; 7 bases are shared with TRBD1. Germline loops: CDR1 LNHDA, CDR2 SQIVND (reference sequence). Losses at the gene ends were 9 bases for V and 0 bases for J; bases not matched to a gene: 7. This CDR3 comprises 14 residues.

The chain recombines TRBV27 with TRBJ2-2; perhaps TRBD2 as D (6 bases). V was cut by 5 bases and J by 0 bases, with 16 bases left in between. The CDR3 is made up of 17 amino acids. The V gene's germline CDR1 is MNHEY and CDR2 SMNVEV (reference sequence). DNA for the CDR3: TGTGCCAGCAGTCACCCGTTCGTAGCGGCGAACACCGGGGAGCTGTTTTTT. Its protein is CASSHPFVAANTGELFF.

The chain couples TRBV19 to TRBJ1-6; D might be TRBD1 (5 bases). V gave up 4 bases and J gave up 7 bases, with 17 bases separating them. Germline assignment: CDR1 LNHDA and CDR2 SQIVND (reference sequence). This CDR3 region has 16 residues. In nucleotides, the CDR3 is TGTGCCAGTAGTACAACTCAGGGACTGACGAATTCACCCCTCCACTTT. It is translated as CASSTTQGLTNSPLHF. Looking up the rest from reference TRBV19 and TRBJ1-6 gives the full variable domain: DGGITQSPKYLFRKEGQNVTLSCEQNLNHDAMYWYRQDPGQGLRLIYYSQIVNDFQKGDIAEGYSVSREKKESFPLTVTSAQKNPTAFYLCASSTTQGLTNSPLHFGNGTRLTVT.

The chain recombines TRBV5-5 with TRBJ1-1; maybe TRBD1 (5 bases). Deletions cut 3 bases from V and 3 bases from J, with 12 bases between. The CDR3 runs 14 residues. Per germline, CDR1 SGHKS and CDR2 YYEKEE (reference sequence). Written as DNA, the CDR3 is TGTGCCAGCAGCTCGGTGAGGGGCGACACTGAAGCTTTCTTT. It codes for CASSSVRGDTEAFF.